The 10 T cell receptor beta chains given below trace back to one sample, sequenced in a study of response to subunit inactivated influenza vaccine. MiXCR, run by TCRdb on the RT-PCR reads, gives a single entry per CDR3 protein. The table has about 570,000 distinct CDR3 sequences, about 11% seen once; the top ten hold roughly 9.6%. These sequences were also reported in another study, on T cells expressing NK-cell markers. That work adds: Template switching by 5'RACE with UMIs generated the TCR beta cDNA.

The material was PBMCs from blood, obtained on the day of vaccination. These receptor sequences come from a man aged 45 to 65 who received an inactivated influenza vaccine.

A few counts support this clonotype. This chain links TRBV3-1 with TRBJ2-7; D not resolved. The CDR3 contains 13 residues. The germline CDR1 and CDR2 sequences are LGHDT and YNNKEL (reference sequence). V gave up 1 base and J gave up 7 bases, with 11 bases separating them. For the CDR3, the DNA is TGTGCCAGCAGCCAAGTAAGCTCTGTGGAGCAGTACTTC. Encoded protein: CASSQVSSVEQYF.

The V call is TRBV30, the J call TRBJ1-2; D is unclear. The V gene's germline CDR1 is GTSNPN and CDR2 SVGIG (reference sequence). Trimming stripped 4 bases from V and 5 bases from J, with 14 bases between. The CDR3 is made up of 13 amino acids. The CDR3 loop is CAWTKGGMYGYTF. The CDR3 bases are TGTGCCTGGACCAAGGGAGGGATGTATGGCTACACCTTC.

V and J are TRBV6-1 and TRBJ2-1; maybe TRBD2 (5 bases). Trimming left V 9 bases short and J 0 bases short, with 15 bases between. CDR1 MNHNS and CDR2 SASEGT come from the germline V gene. CDR3 length: 15 amino acids. For the CDR3, the DNA is TGTGCCAGTGCTAGCTTCCTCAGCTCCTACAATGAGCAGTTCTTC. Its translation is CASASFLSSYNEQFF.

In its sample, this clonotype was seen a few times. The chain uses TRBV20-1 and TRBJ2-3, with D hard to call. Germline V gives CDR1 DFQATT, CDR2 SNEGSKA (reference sequence). Trimming left V 6 bases short and J 6 bases short, with 19 bases between. CDR3 length equals 14 residues. The CDR3 reads CSANRPGDLDTQYF. The CDR3 DNA reads as TGCAGTGCCAACCGTCCGGGTGACTTGGATACGCAGTATTTT.

This clonotype has more than one count but fewer than ten. J is TRBJ1-3 and V is TRBV20-1; weak D call: TRBD1 (6 bases). V lost 1 base, J lost 0 bases, and 13 bases lay in between. The V gene's germline CDR1 is DFQATT and CDR2 SNEGSKA (reference sequence). The CDR3 runs 16 residues. The CDR3 reads CSARGLGQFSGNTIYF. DNA of the CDR3: TGCAGTGCTAGAGGACTCGGACAGTTCTCTGGAAACACCATATATTTT.

The gene calls are TRBV7-3 and TRBJ2-2; the match to TRBD2 covers 8 bases. Trimming cost V 4 bases and J 6 bases; bases outside gene matches: 7. Germline CDR1 SGHTA, CDR2 FQGTGA. The CDR3 totals 15 residues. The CDR3 region has the DNA TGTGCCAGCAGCTCTCCGGGACTAGGTCCCGGGGAGCTGTTTTTT. It codes for CASSSPGLGPGELFF.

This chain connects TRBV27 to TRBJ1-4; the D gene is possibly TRBD1 (6 bases). Germline V gene data show CDR1 as MNHEY and CDR2 as SMNVEV (reference sequence). The V gene lost 6 bases and the J gene lost 8 bases, with 16 bases spanning the gap. The CDR3 sequence is 14 residues long. CDR3 residues: CASRNQGRGEKLFF. The DNA of the CDR3 is TGTGCCAGCAGAAACCAGGGGAGGGGAGAAAAACTGTTTTTT.

In the case of this clonotype: The limits of the CDR3 on the DNA are not certain, so only TCRdb's listed CDR3 is given. V gene TRBV6-1 combines with J gene TRBJ2-2; the table's D gene call, TRBD2, was not cross checked with the DNA. Germline lookup yields CDR1 MNHNS and CDR2 SASEGT. The CDR3 length equals 15 residues, ends included. The CDR3 spells CASRTLAGSSGSCFF.

In this sample, this clonotype turned up a few times. The chain has TRBV7-9 and TRBJ2-3; 10 bases map to TRBD2. Per the germline V gene, CDR1 is SEHNR and CDR2 is FQNEAQ (reference sequence). V gave up 5 bases and J gave up 8 bases; unmatched junction bases: 13. This CDR3 is built from 16 residues. CDR3 nucleotide sequence: TGTGCCAGCAGCGAAGAGAGCGGGAGGGCCGTATTTACGCAGTATTTT. Its protein product is CASSEESGRAVFTQYF.

This clonotype has only a few counts. The V gene is TRBV2, the J gene TRBJ2-3; D is ambiguous. V was cut by 1 base and J by 3 bases, with 5 bases left in between. Germline V gene sequence: CDR1 SNHLY, CDR2 FYNNEI. The CDR3 has 13 residues. The CDR3 DNA is TGTGCCAGCAGTGAAGGGGCAACAGATACGCAGTATTTT. As protein: CASSEGATDTQYF.